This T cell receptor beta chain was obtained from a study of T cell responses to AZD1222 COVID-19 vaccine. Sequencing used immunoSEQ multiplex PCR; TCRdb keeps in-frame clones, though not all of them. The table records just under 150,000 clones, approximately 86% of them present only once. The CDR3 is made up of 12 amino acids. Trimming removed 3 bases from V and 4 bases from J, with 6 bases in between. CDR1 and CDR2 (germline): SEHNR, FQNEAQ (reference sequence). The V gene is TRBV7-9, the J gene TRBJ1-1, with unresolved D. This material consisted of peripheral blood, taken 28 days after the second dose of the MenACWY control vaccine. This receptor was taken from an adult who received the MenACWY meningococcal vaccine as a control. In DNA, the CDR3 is TGTGCCAGCAGCTTCTCAGTCACTGAAGCTTTCTTT. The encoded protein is CASSFSVTEAFF.